This T cell receptor (beta chain) was captured in a study of CD8+CD57+ T cells in acquired aplastic anemia (dated 2018 in TCRdb). The study in broad terms: DNA extracted from sorted CD4+ and CD8+ cells had a mean of roughly 3.4 ug, with a range of roughly 0.17 to 30 ug. CD8+CD57+ expansion was defined as frequency above the mean frequency observed in healthy subjects.

For CDR1 and CDR2, the germline V gene (reference sequence) lists DFQATT and SNEGSKA. The CDR3 runs 11 amino acids, cysteine and phenylalanine included. The entry retains the CDR3 DNA only, 33 bases that are in frame from base 1. Between the V and J ends, shortened by 6 bases and 8 bases respectively, the junction contains 13 bases. Overall study outcomes, separate from this receptor: Patients and healthy controls showed no significant difference in CD8+ Simpson's diversity (P=0.060). Twenty-nine CD8+ CDR3 sequences were shared between patients and controls but appeared highly expressed in patients and within their immunodominant clones.

TCR beta VDJ combination and CDR3 sequence profiling used genomic DNA as the template. An Illumina HiSeq 2000 was used for TCR repertoire sequencing. The source study handled its data this way. TRBV/TRBJ rearrangement plots, CDR3 size and DJ length profiles, and Simpson's diversity index were used to evaluate the repertoires. The immunodominant clone was defined as the most abundant DNA sequence in deep sequencing data. CDR3 amino acid sequences were checked for sharing between subjects and were compared against published repertoires and the VDJdb database. TCRdb took the public reads, trimmed them with fastp at Q25, ran MiXCR for clone calling and kept in-frame beta chains. Here each entry gathers all rows of one CDR3 protein and keeps the most common genes and DNA. V and J calls and clone size were set by TCRdb, not the authors. Present in this sample are 150,000 or so distinct CDR3 sequences, around 48% of which were seen just once. The ten largest account for more than 0.95% of the sample.

This clonotype was counted a single time. The antigen this receptor binds is unknown. Base qualities are missing; no much larger clone stands one base away. A single read is weak support. Flow cytometry had shown CD8+CD57+ cell expansion in the patients selected for sequencing. Severe acquired aplastic anemia was diagnosed in all patients according to International Study of Aplastic Anemia and Agranulocytosis and Camitta criteria. No therapy had been received by the patients at the time of blood sampling. In the study, sorted CD4+ and CD8+ blood T cells from patients with severe aplastic anemia and from healthy subjects underwent deep sequencing of TCR repertoires. In the USA, patient enrollment took place under clinicaltrials.gov protocols 00001620, 01623167, 00001397, 00071045, 00081523 and 00961064. Ficoll-Paque density gradient centrifugation was used to isolate peripheral blood mononuclear cells. Before DNA extraction, CD4+ and CD8+ T cells were sorted by FACS or by magnetic beads.

The receptor's source is a human donor with aplastic anemia. The source material was sorted CD4+, CD8+, or CD8+CD57+ T cells (not recorded which) from PBMCs. The sequence joins TRBV20-1 to TRBJ1-2, with the D gene uncertain. The DNA is TGCAGTGCGTCCCCAGGTTGGGGCTACACCTTC. Its coded protein is CSASPGWGYTF.